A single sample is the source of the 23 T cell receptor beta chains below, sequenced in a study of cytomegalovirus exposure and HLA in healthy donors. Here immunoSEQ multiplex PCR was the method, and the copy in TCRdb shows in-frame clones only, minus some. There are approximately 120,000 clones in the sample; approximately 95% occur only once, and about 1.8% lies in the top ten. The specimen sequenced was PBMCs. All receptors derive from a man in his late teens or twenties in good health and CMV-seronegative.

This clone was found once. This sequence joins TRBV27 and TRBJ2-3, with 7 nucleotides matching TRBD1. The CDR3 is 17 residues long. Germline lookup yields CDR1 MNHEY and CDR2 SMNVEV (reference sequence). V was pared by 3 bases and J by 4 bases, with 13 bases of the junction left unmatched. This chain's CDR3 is CASSLSPGTVFADTQYF. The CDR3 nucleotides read TGTGCCAGCAGTTTGTCACCCGGGACAGTCTTCGCAGATACGCAGTATTTT.

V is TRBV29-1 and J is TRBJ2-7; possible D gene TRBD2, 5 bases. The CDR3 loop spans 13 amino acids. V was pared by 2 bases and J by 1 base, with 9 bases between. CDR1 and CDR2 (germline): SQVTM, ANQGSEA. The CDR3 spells CSVETGISYEQYF. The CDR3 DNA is TGCAGCGTTGAAACGGGGATATCCTACGAGCAGTACTTC.

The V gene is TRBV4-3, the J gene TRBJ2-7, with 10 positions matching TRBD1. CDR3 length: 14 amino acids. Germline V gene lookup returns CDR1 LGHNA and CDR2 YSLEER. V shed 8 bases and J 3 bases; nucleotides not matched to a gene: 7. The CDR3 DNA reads TGCGCCAGCTCGCCCGGGACAGGGGACTACGAGCAGTACTTC. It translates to CASSPGTGDYEQYF.

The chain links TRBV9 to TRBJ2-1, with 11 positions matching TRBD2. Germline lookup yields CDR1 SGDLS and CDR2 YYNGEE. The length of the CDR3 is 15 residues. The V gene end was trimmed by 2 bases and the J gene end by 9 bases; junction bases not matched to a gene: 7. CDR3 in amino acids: CASSVLAGGFVEQFF. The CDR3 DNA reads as TGTGCCAGCAGCGTTCTAGCGGGAGGCTTTGTTGAGCAGTTCTTC.

CDR3 nucleotide sequence: TGTGCCAGCAGCCCCCAAGAGCCCTTTAGCAGCAACTATGGCTACACCTTC. Translation: CASSPQEPFSSNYGYTF. The rearrangement links TRBV4-2 to TRBJ1-2; D uncertain. Trimming removed 4 bases from V and 2 bases from J, with 20 bases in between. Germline loops: CDR1 LGHNA, CDR2 YNFKEQ. There are 17 residues in the CDR3.

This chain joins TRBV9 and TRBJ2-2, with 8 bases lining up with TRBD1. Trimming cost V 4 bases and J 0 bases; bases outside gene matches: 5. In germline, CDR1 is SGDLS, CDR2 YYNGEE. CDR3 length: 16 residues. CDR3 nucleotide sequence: TGTGCCAGCAGCAACACAGGGGGAGCGAACACCGGGGAGCTGTTTTTT. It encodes CASSNTGGANTGELFF.

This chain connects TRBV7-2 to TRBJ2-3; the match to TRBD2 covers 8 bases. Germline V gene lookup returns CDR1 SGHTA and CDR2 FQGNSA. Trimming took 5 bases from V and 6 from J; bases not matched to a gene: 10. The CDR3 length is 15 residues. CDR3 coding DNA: TGTGCCAGCAGCCCCCATAGCGGGAAGGGGGATACGCAGTATTTT. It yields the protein CASSPHSGKGDTQYF.

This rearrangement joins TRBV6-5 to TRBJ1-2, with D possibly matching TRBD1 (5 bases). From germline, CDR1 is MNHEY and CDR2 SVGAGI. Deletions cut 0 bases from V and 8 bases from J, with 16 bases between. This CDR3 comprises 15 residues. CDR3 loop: CASSYSPRANRGYTF. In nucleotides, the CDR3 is TGTGCCAGCAGTTACTCCCCCAGGGCCAATAGGGGCTACACCTTC.

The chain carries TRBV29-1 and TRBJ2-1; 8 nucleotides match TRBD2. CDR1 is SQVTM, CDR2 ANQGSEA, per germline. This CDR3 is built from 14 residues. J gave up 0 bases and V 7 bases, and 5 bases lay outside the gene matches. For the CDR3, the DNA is TGCAGCGCCGGGAGCGGGAGCTCCTACAATGAGCAGTTCTTC. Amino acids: CSAGSGSSYNEQFF.

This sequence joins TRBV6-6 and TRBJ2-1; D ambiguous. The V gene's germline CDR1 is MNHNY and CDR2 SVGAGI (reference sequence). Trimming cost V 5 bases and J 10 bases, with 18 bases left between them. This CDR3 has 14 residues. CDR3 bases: TGTGCCAGCAGTCCCCTCATGGGCCGTCACGAGCAGTTCTTC. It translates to CASSPLMGRHEQFF.

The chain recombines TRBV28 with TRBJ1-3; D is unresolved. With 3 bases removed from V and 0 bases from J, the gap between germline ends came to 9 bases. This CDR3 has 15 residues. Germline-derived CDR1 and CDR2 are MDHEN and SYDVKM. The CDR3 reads CASSFPIYSGNTIYF. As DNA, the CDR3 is TGTGCCAGCAGTTTCCCAATCTACTCTGGAAACACCATATATTTT.

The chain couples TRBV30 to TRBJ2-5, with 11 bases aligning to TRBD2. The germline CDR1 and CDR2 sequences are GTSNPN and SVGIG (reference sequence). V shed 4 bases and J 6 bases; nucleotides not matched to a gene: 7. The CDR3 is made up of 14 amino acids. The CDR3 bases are TGTGCCTGGACCACTAGCGGGAGCGGGAAGACCCAGTACTTC. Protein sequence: CAWTTSGSGKTQYF.

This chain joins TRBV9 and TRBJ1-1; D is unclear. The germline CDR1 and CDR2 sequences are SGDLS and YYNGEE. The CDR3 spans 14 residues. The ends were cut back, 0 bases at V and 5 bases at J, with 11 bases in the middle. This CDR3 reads CASSVAVGGTEAFF. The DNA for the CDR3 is TGTGCCAGCAGCGTAGCTGTGGGAGGGACTGAAGCTTTCTTT.

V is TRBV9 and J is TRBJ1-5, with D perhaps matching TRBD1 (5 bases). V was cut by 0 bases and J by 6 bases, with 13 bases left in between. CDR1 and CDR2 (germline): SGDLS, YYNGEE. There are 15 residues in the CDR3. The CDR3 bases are TGTGCCAGCAGCGTAGGAGGCAGGGCAGGTCAGCCCCAGCATTTT. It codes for CASSVGGRAGQPQHF.

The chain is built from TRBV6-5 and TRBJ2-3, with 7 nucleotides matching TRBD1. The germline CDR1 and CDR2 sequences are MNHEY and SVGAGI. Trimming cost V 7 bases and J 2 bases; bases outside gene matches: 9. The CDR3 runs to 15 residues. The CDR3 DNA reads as TGTGCCAGCAAATCACCGGGACAGATCACAGATACGCAGTATTTT. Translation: CASKSPGQITDTQYF.

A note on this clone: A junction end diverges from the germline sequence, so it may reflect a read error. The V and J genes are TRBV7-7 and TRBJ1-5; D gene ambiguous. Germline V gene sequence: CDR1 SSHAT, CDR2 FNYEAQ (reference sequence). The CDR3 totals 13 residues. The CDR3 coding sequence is TGTGCTAGCAGCTTAACAAGCAATCAGCCCCAGCATTTT. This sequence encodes CASSLTSNQPQHF.

The DNA of the CDR3 is TGTGCCAGCAGCGTAGAAAGGGGGGGCCTGACCATGAACACTGAAGCTTTCTTT. As protein: CASSVERGGLTMNTEAFF. The V and J genes are TRBV9 and TRBJ1-1; possibly TRBD1 for D (6 bases). V shed 0 bases and J shed 0 bases, with 18 bases lying between them. Per germline, CDR1 SGDLS and CDR2 YYNGEE. CDR3 length: 18 residues. Using reference TRBV9 and TRBJ1-1 for the parts outside the CDR3, the full variable domain is DSGVTQTPKHLITATGQRVTLRCSPRSGDLSVYWYQQSLDQGLQFLIQYYNGEERAKGNILERFSAQQFPDLHSELNLSSLELGDSALYFCASSVERGGLTMNTEAFFGQGTRLTVV.

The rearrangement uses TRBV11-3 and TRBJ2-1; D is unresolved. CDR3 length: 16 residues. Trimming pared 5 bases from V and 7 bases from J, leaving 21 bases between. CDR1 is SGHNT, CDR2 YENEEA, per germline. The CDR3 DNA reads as TGTGCCAGCAGCCCGATCCCCCCGTCCCCCGCGAATGAGCAGTTCTTC. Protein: CASSPIPPSPANEQFF.

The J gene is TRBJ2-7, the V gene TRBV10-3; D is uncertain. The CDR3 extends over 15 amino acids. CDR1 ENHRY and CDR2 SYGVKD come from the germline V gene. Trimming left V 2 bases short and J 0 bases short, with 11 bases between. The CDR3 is CAISEDYRSSYEQYF. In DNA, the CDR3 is TGTGCCATCAGTGAGGATTATAGGAGCTCCTACGAGCAGTACTTC.

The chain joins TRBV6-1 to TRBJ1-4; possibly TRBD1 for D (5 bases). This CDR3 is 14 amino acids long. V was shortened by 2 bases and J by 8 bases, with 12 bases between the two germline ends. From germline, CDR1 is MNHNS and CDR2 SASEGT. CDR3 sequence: CASSEWDWGEKLFF. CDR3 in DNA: TGTGCCAGCAGTGAATGGGACTGGGGGGAAAAACTGTTTTTT.

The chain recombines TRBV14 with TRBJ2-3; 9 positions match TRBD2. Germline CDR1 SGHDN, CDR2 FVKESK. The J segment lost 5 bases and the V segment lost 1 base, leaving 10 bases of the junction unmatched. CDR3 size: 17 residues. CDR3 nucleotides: TGTGCCAGCAGCCAAGGAAGTCTAGCGGGAAGGGGAGATACGCAGTATTTT. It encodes CASSQGSLAGRGDTQYF.

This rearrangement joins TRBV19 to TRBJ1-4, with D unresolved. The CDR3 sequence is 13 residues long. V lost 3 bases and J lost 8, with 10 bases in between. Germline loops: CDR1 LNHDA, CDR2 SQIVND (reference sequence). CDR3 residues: CASSINREEKLFF. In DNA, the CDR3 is TGTGCCAGTAGTATCAATCGAGAGGAAAAACTGTTTTTT.

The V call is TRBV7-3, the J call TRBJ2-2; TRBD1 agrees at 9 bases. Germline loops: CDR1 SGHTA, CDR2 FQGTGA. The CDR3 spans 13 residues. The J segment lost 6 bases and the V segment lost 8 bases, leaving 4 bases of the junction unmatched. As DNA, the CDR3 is TGTGCCAGCGGACAGGGGTGGGCCGGGGAGCTGTTTTTT. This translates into CASGQGWAGELFF.